This T cell receptor (beta chain) is from a study of T-cell reconstitution after alpha-beta-depleted transplantation in children. Study findings and constraints: Several hundred expanded graft clones reportedly were the source of alpha-beta T cells about two months after transplant.

About this clonotype itself: Its antigen is unknown.

The CDR3 contains 12 residues. With 0 bases removed from V and 7 bases from J, the gap between germline ends came to 3 bases. Looked up from germline, CDR1 is LNHNV and CDR2 is YYDKDF (reference sequence). Unique molecular identifiers were incorporated during preparation of the TCRbeta library. TCRdb passed the PCR reads through MiXCR, listing each CDR3 protein once. This sample has some 830,000 distinct CDR3 sequences, with about 15% found just once. This sequence joins TRBV15 and TRBJ2-2; D gene unclear. This TCR was recovered from a male patient aged 10 to 17 who had a stem cell transplant for acute lymphoblastic leukemia, so the T cells may come from the graft donor. The sequencing here drew on PBMCs, mostly from graft donor cells, taken 360 days after TCRalphabeta/CD19-depleted stem cell transplant. CDR3 nucleotides: TGTGCCACCAGCAGAGATGTCGGGGAGCTGTTTTTT. Translated, it gives CATSRDVGELFF.